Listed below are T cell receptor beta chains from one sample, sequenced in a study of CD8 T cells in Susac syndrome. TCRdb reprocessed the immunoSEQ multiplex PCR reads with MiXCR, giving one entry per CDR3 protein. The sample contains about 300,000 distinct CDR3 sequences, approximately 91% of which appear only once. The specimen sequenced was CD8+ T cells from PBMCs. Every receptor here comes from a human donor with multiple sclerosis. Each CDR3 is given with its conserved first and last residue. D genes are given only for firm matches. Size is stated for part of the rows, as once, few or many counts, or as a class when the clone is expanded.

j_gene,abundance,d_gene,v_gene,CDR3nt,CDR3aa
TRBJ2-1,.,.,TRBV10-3,TGTGCCATCAGTGAGTCTAGCGCTTACAATGAGCAGTTCTTC,CAISESSAYNEQFF
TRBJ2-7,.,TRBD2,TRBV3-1,TGTGCCAGCAGCCAAGATCTCGGCCTAGCGGACGAGCAGTACTTC,CASSQDLGLADEQYF
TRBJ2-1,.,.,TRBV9,TGTGCCAGCAGCGTAGCTGGGGCCTATTTGGAGGAGCAGTTCTTC,CASSVAGAYLEEQFF
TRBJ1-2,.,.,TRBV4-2,TGTGCCAGCAGCCAAGGGGTGGGGGCCCAGGGCCCCGATGGCTACACCTTC,CASSQGVGAQGPDGYTF
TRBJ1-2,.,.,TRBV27,TGTGCCAGCACCCCCAGTGCCGGTTTACTTAACTATGGCTACACCTTC,CASTPSAGLLNYGYTF
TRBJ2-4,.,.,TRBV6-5,TGTGCCAGCAGTTACACGCCCGGGACCTTAGGGATAGACATTCAGTACTTC,CASSYTPGTLGIDIQYF
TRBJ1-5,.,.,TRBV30,TGTGCCTGGAGTCCCACTGAAGGGAGTCAGCCCCAGCATTTT,CAWSPTEGSQPQHF
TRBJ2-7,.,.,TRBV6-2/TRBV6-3,TGTGCCAGCAGTTACGACAGGGAGGCCTACGAGCAGTACTTC,CASSYDREAYEQYF
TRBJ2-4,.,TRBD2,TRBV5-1,TGCGCCAGCAGCTTTTTGGGACTAGCCGGCGCCAAAAACATTCAGTACTTC,CASSFLGLAGAKNIQYF
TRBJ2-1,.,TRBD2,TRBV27,TGTGCCAGCAGTTTATTCGGCGGGAGCTCCTACAATGAGCAGTTCTTC,CASSLFGGSSYNEQFF
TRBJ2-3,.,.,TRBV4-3,TGCGCCAGCAGCCTCCGGGGCCGACTAGACGTTGAAGATACGCAGTATTTT,CASSLRGRLDVEDTQYF
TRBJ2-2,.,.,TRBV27,TGTGCCAGCAGTTTAATCGGGTTCTCTGGCACCGGGGAGCTGTTTTTT,CASSLIGFSGTGELFF
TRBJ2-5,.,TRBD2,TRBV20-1,TGCTGTGCTCGGGGGGCGGGAGGGCCCGCAGAGACCCAGTACTTC,CCARGAGGPAETQYF
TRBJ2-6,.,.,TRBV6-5,TGTGCCAGCAAGAGGGTTCCGACCGGGGCCAACGTCCTGACTTTC,CASKRVPTGANVLTF
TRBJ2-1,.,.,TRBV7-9,TGTGCCAGCAGCCCAGCAGGCTACGGGCTAAATGAGCAGTTCTTC,CASSPAGYGLNEQFF
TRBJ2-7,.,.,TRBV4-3,TGCGCCAGCAGCCAAGGACCATTCCTTGGTGAAGGATATGACGAGCAGTACTTC,CASSQGPFLGEGYDEQYF
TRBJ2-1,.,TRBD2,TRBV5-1,TGCGCCAGCAGCTTAGCGGGAGACAATGAGCAGTTCTTC,CASSLAGDNEQFF
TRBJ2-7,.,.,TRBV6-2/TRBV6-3,TGTGCCAGCAGTCTCTTCATGTCCTACGAGCAGTACTTC,CASSLFMSYEQYF
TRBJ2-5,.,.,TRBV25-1,TGTGCCAGCCAGAAGACCCCCATAGCAGGGGAGACCCAGTACTTC,CASQKTPIAGETQYF
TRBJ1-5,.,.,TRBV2,TGTGCCAGCAGTGAAGCGCAGATGGAGAGCAATCAGCCCCAGCATTTT,CASSEAQMESNQPQHF
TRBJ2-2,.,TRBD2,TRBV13,TGTGCCAGCAGCGCACCACTTGGCGGGGGGCAGAACACCGGGGAGCTGTTTTTT,CASSAPLGGGQNTGELFF
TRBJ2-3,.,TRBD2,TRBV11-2,TGTGCCAGCAGCTTCGTGCGACCTAGCGGTTACACAGATACGCAGTATTTT,CASSFVRPSGYTDTQYF
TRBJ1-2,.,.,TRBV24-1,TGTGCCACCAGTGATAAGAACACGCACAACTATGGCTACACCTTC,CATSDKNTHNYGYTF
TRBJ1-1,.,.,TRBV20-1,TGCAGTGCTAGAGTGGAGGGGATGAACACTGAAGCTTTCTTT,CSARVEGMNTEAFF
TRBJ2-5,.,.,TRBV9,TGTGCCAGCAGCGTAGGAGGGGGAAGAGAGACCCAGTACTTC,CASSVGGGRETQYF
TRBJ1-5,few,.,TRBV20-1,TGCAGTGCTAGAGATGGGGGTCAGCCCCAGCATTTT,CSARDGGQPQHF
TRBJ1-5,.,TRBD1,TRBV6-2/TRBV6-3,TGTGCCAGCAGGGACAGGGGATGGAGTCAGCCCCAGCATTTT,CASRDRGWSQPQHF
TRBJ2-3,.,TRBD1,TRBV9,TGTGCCAGCAGCCTCTTGGGACAGGGCACAGATACGCAGTATTTT,CASSLLGQGTDTQYF
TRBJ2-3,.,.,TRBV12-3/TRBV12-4,TGTGCCAGCAGCTCAGTGCCCCCGAGCACAGATACGCAGTATTTT,CASSSVPPSTDTQYF
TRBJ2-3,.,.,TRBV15,TGTGCCACCGCCCTGCTCAGCACAGATACGCAGTATTTT,CATALLSTDTQYF
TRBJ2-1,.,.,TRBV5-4,TGTGCCAGCAGCAACGGCCCCTTGGGACGTGAGCAGTTCTTC,CASSNGPLGREQFF
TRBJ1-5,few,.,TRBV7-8,TGTGCCAGCAGCCCCCGGGACAGCAATCAGCCCCAGCATTTT,CASSPRDSNQPQHF
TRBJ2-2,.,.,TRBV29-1,TGCAGCGTTTTGTTGAACACCGGGGAGCTGTTTTTT,CSVLLNTGELFF
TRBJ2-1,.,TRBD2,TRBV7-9,TGTGCCAGCAGCCTACCCTTTCGCGGGAGCTCCTACAATGAGCAGTTCTTC,CASSLPFRGSSYNEQFF
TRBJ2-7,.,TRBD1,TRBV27,TGTGCCAGCAGTCCCTCATGGGGGACAGGGGTGTACGAGCAGTACTTC,CASSPSWGTGVYEQYF
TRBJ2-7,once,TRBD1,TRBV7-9,TGTGCCAGCAGCTTAGAGTCGGCAGGGGGCTCCTACGAGCAGTACTTC,CASSLESAGGSYEQYF
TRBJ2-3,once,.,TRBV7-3,TGTGCCAGCAGCCCCCGGACAGCAGATACGCAGTATTTT,CASSPRTADTQYF
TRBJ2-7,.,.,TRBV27,TGTGCCAGCGGCGGGTTATACGACTACGAGCAGTACTTC,CASGGLYDYEQYF